Listed below are T cell receptor beta chains from one sample, sequenced in a study of technical replicates of blood from a few donors. Libraries were prepared by immunoSEQ multiplex PCR; TCRdb keeps only in-frame clonotypes and omits some of them. The repertoire consists of some 90,000 clones, with 90% to 95% occurring once and the leading ten covering 0.34%. The specimen was T cells isolated from PBMCs. The source of these receptors is a human donor in good health. Both conserved end residues are part of each CDR3. D genes are given only for firm matches. The size entry is marked missing in some rows and otherwise reads once, few, many or a size class.

V,D,J,size,CDR3,DNA
TRBV4-3,TRBD1,TRBJ2-7,.,CASSQDRGPWEQYF,TGCGCCAGCAGCCAGGACAGGGGGCCTTGGGAGCAGTACTTC
TRBV5-4,.,TRBJ2-3,.,CATPAMGEADTQYF,TGTGCCACCCCGGCAATGGGGGAGGCAGATACGCAGTATTTT
TRBV29-1,.,TRBJ2-1,once,CSVGGRYYNEQFF,TGCAGCGTTGGGGGCAGATACTACAATGAGCAGTTCTTC
TRBV27,.,TRBJ2-2,.,CASTTGTPYTGELFF,TGTGCCAGCACTACCGGGACACCCTACACCGGGGAGCTGTTTTTT
TRBV27,TRBD1,TRBJ2-3,.,CASSLGTGGSSSTDTQYF,TGTGCCAGCAGTTTGGGGACAGGGGGGTCCTCTAGCACAGATACGCAGTATTTT
TRBV4-1,.,TRBJ2-7,.,CASSLGLSDYEQYF,TGCGCCAGCAGCCTTGGACTCTCGGACTACGAGCAGTACTTC
TRBV18,.,TRBJ1-5,.,CASSPRGGDQPQHF,TGTGCCAGCTCACCGCGGGGGGGGGACCAGCCCCAGCATTTT
TRBV19,.,TRBJ2-3,.,CASSPGLVITDTQYF,TGTGCCAGTAGTCCTGGACTCGTAATCACAGATACGCAGTATTTT
TRBV11-1,TRBD2,TRBJ2-5,.,CASSSRLAGGGETQYF,TGTGCCAGCAGCTCCAGACTAGCGGGAGGGGGAGAGACCCAGTACTTC
TRBV9,.,TRBJ2-1,.,CASSARGVLSYNEQFF,TGTGCCAGCAGCGCCCGAGGAGTCCTCTCCTACAATGAGCAGTTCTTC
TRBV5-6,TRBD2,TRBJ2-7,.,CASSLELAGGFYEQYF,TGTGCCAGCAGCTTGGAACTAGCGGGAGGATTTTACGAGCAGTACTTC
TRBV19,TRBD1,TRBJ1-2,.,CASSLGTGSGYTF,TGTGCCAGTAGTCTGGGGACAGGGAGCGGCTACACCTTC
TRBV7-6,TRBD2,TRBJ2-7,.,CASSYRTSAHEQYF,TGTGCCAGCAGCTACCGGACTAGCGCCCACGAGCAGTACTTC
TRBV5-1,TRBD2,TRBJ2-1,.,CASSLAGTSGSYNEQFF,TGCGCCAGCAGCTTGGCCGGGACTAGCGGTTCCTACAATGAGCAGTTCTTC
TRBV4-2,.,TRBJ1-2,few,CASSQDKTGYGYTF,TGTGCCAGCAGCCAAGATAAGACGGGCTATGGCTACACCTTC
TRBV2,.,TRBJ1-5,once,CASREGGGQPQHF,TGTGCCAGCAGAGAGGGAGGGGGTCAGCCCCAGCATTTT
TRBV15,.,TRBJ2-4,.,CATSRGRDSLAKNIQYF,TGTGCCACCAGCAGAGGCCGGGACTCGCTAGCCAAAAACATTCAGTACTTC
TRBV7-9,.,TRBJ2-7,.,CASSGRLSQGGSYEQYF,TGTGCCAGCAGCGGTAGATTAAGTCAGGGCGGCTCGTACGAGCAGTACTTC
TRBV4-3,.,TRBJ1-1,.,CASSPRSLDRHTEAFF,TGCGCCAGCAGCCCTCGAAGCTTGGACAGACACACTGAAGCTTTCTTT
TRBV28,TRBD1,TRBJ1-2,.,CASSRPRDSRYGYTF,TGTGCCAGCAGTCGACCCCGGGACAGTCGCTATGGCTACACCTTC
TRBV6-5,TRBD1,TRBJ2-7,.,CASSYSTGARSYEQYF,TGTGCCAGCAGTTACTCGACAGGGGCAAGGTCCTACGAGCAGTACTTC
TRBV4-2,TRBD2,TRBJ2-1,.,CASSLNGGGDYNEQFF,TGTGCCAGCAGCCTAAATGGGGGAGGGGATTACAATGAGCAGTTCTTC
TRBV19,.,TRBJ2-1,.,CASSTPLLLPSYNEQFF,TGTGCCAGTAGTACACCTCTTCTACTCCCAAGCTACAATGAGCAGTTCTTC
TRBV4-2,.,TRBJ2-7,.,CASSPNGGRGYEQYF,TGTGCCAGCAGCCCAAACGGTGGTCGAGGTTACGAGCAGTACTTC
TRBV4-2,TRBD2,TRBJ2-1,.,CASSQDSGRAWNEQFF,TGTGCCAGCAGCCAAGATAGCGGGAGGGCCTGGAATGAGCAGTTCTTC
TRBV27,.,TRBJ2-7,.,CASSLSGTLIGEQYF,TGTGCCAGCAGTTTATCAGGGACTTTAATAGGCGAGCAGTACTTC
TRBV13,TRBD2,TRBJ2-2,.,CASVGLAGGPARTGELFF,TGTGCCAGCGTAGGACTAGCGGGAGGGCCTGCGAGAACCGGGGAGCTGTTTTTT
TRBV7-3,.,TRBJ2-2,.,CASSAGRNTGELFF,TGTGCCAGCAGCGCAGGGCGAAACACCGGGGAGCTGTTTTTT
TRBV30,.,TRBJ2-5,.,CTWSVQGTETQYF,TGTACCTGGAGTGTCCAGGGTACGGAGACCCAGTACTTC